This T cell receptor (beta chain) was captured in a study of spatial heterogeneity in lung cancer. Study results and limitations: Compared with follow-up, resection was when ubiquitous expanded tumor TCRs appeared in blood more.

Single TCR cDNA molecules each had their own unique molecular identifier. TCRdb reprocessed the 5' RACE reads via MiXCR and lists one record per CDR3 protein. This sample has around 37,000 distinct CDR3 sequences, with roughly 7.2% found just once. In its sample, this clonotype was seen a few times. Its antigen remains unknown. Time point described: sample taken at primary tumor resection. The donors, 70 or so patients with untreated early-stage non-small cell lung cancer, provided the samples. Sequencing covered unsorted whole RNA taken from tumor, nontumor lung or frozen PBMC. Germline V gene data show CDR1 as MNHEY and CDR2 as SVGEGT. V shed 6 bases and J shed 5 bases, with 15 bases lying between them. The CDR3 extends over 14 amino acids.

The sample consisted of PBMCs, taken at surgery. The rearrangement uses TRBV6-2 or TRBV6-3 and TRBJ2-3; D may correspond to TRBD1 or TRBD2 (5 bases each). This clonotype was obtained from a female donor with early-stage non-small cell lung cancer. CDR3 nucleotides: TGTGCCAGCAGCGGTTTATTTGGGGGAGATACGCAGTATTTT. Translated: CASSGLFGGDTQYF.